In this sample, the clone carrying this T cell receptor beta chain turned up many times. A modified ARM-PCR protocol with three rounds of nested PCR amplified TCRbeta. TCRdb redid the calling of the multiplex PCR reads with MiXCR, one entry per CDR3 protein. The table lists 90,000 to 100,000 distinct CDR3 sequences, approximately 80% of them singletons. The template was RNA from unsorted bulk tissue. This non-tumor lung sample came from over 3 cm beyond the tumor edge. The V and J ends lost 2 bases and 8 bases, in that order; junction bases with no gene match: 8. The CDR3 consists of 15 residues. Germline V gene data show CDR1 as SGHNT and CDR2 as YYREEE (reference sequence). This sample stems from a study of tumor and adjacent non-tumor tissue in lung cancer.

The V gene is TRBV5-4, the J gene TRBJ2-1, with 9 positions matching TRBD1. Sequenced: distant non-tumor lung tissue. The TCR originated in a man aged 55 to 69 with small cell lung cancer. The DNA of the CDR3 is TGTGCCAGCAGCTTCTCCGGGACAGGGTTGTATGAGCAGTTCTTC. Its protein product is CASSFSGTGLYEQFF.